This T cell receptor beta chain was documented in a study of blood T cell repertoires in COVID-19. Authors' methods: Quantification of nucleated cells was approximated via reference gene primer amplification. Here immunoSEQ multiplex PCR was the method, and the copy in TCRdb shows in-frame clones only, minus some. V, J and clone size were drawn from that table, and D and trimming were deduced from the DNA. In the table there are fewer than 250,000 clones, 88% of which are singletons. Germline values: CDR1 KGHSH, CDR2 LQKENI. The CDR3 spans 15 residues. With V trimmed by 4 bases and J by 6 bases, 10 bases remained unmatched.

The gene calls are TRBV18 and TRBJ1-2; 8 bases agree with TRBD1. The sequencing input was peripheral blood. This clonotype was obtained from a woman aged 60-75 years with acute or convalescent COVID-19. This chain's CDR3 is CASSQMTGARDGYTF. CDR3 DNA sequence: TGTGCCAGCTCACAAATGACAGGGGCACGGGATGGCTACACCTTC.